The TCR beta chain under discussion was sequenced for a study of T-cell reconstitution after alpha-beta-depleted transplantation in children. This clonotype was observed at least ten times. This sample's TCRbeta library carried unique molecular identifier barcodes. TCRdb reanalysed the PCR reads using MiXCR and keeps one entry per CDR3 protein. The repertoire holds 420,000 or so distinct CDR3 sequences, approximately 11% seen once, with roughly 5% in the top ten. V dropped 0 bases and J dropped 7; count of bases not matched to a gene: 10. Germline lookup yields CDR1 DFQATT and CDR2 SNEGSKA (reference sequence). CDR3 length equals 16 residues.

Sequencing was performed on PBMCs from the stem cell graft donor, taken from the stem cell graft. The rearrangement uses TRBV20-1 and TRBJ2-1; TRBD2 aligns across 9 bases. This receptor was identified in a human donor who donated a stem cell graft to a child with acute myeloid leukemia. CDR3 amino acids: CSARERDGTSWNEQFF. The CDR3 DNA follows: TGCAGTGCTAGAGAACGGGACGGGACTAGCTGGAATGAGCAGTTCTTC.